What follows are 14 T cell receptor beta chains derived from one specimen sequenced in a study of cytomegalovirus exposure and HLA in healthy donors. Here immunoSEQ multiplex PCR was the method, and the copy in TCRdb shows in-frame clones only, minus some. This table has 65,000 or so clones, just under 95% appearing once. Specimen: PBMCs. Every receptor here comes from a man aged 18 to 29 in good health and CMV-seropositive.

The chain has TRBV11-2 and TRBJ2-5; D ambiguous. The J call may be in error: the DNA end matches TRBJ2-7 better. Looked up from germline, CDR1 is SGHAT and CDR2 is FQNNGV. The CDR3 covers 12 residues. The DNA for the CDR3 is TGTGCCAGCAGCTTAGACAGGTACGAGCAGTACTTC. Protein: CASSLDRYEQYF.

V is TRBV30 and J is TRBJ2-7; TRBD2 matches 7 bases. The CDR3 loop spans 14 amino acids. The V gene's germline CDR1 is GTSNPN and CDR2 SVGIG (reference sequence). J was trimmed by 6 bases and V by 0 bases; bases with no gene match: 8. CDR3 amino acids: CAWSVLSGVSEQYF. CDR3 nucleotide sequence: TGTGCCTGGAGTGTACTAAGCGGGGTCAGCGAGCAGTACTTC.

This clone was counted only a few times. The genes are TRBV2 and TRBJ1-4; 8 nucleotides line up with TRBD1. The CDR3 totals 11 residues. Losses at the gene ends were 10 bases for V and 10 bases for J; bases not matched to a gene: 5. The germline V gene has CDR1 SNHLY and CDR2 FYNNEI. As DNA, the CDR3 is TGTGCCATCCAGGGGGCGCGAAAACTGTTTTTT. Translated, it gives CAIQGARKLFF.

This clone was observed a single time. The genes are TRBV7-2 and TRBJ2-2, with a tentative D call TRBD2 (5 bases). The length of the CDR3 is 15 residues. CDR1 and CDR2 (germline): SGHTA, FQGNSA. Trimming pared 6 bases from V and 2 bases from J, leaving 13 bases between. In DNA form, the CDR3 reads TGTGCCAGCAGACGGGGTCAGGAAAACACCGGGGAGCTGTTTTTT. Its translation: CASRRGQENTGELFF.

This clone has just one count. The V gene is TRBV7-9, the J gene TRBJ2-1; 9 bases match TRBD1. CDR3 length equals 14 residues. Germline CDR1 is SEHNR and CDR2 is FQNEAQ (reference sequence). V lost 1 base to trimming and J lost 8 bases; unmatched junction nucleotides: 3. Here the CDR3 DNA reads TGTGCCAGCAGCTTAGTGGGACAGGGAGATGAGCAGTTCTTC. This encodes CASSLVGQGDEQFF.

V and J are TRBV6-8 and TRBJ1-3; 8 nucleotides align to TRBD1. The CDR3 spans 14 residues. CDR1 is MNHGY, CDR2 SAAAGT, per germline. The J segment lost 4 bases and the V segment lost 6 bases, leaving 5 bases of the junction unmatched. The CDR3 DNA sequence: TGTGCCAGCAGCCCGGACAGGGAAGGAAACACCATATATTTT. Protein product: CASSPDREGNTIYF.

In its sample, this clone was seen a few times. V is TRBV7-6 and J is TRBJ2-7; D is ambiguous. There are 11 residues in the CDR3. The V gene lost 5 bases and the J gene lost 5 bases, with 7 bases spanning the gap. CDR1 is SGHVS and CDR2 is FNYEAQ in the germline V gene. CDR3 loop: CASSPGHEQYF. CDR3 DNA sequence: TGTGCCAGCAGCCCAGGCCACGAGCAGTACTTC.

This sequence joins TRBV11-3 and TRBJ2-7, with D possibly being TRBD1 (5 bases). CDR3 length equals 13 residues. Germline loops: CDR1 SGHNT, CDR2 YENEEA. Between the trimmed V and J ends, which lost 2 bases and 4 bases, there was a span of 9 bases. Written as DNA, the CDR3 is TGTGCCAGCAGCTTAATAGCAGGGTACGAGCAGTACTTC. It translates to CASSLIAGYEQYF.

The genes are TRBV28 and TRBJ2-1; possible D gene TRBD2, 5 bases. Trimming stripped 2 bases from V and 6 bases from J, with 14 bases between. In germline, CDR1 is MDHEN, CDR2 SYDVKM. This CDR3 is 15 amino acids long. The CDR3 nucleotides read TGTGCCAGCAGTTTACCACTAGGGCTGGGCAATGAGCAGTTCTTC. Translating gives CASSLPLGLGNEQFF.

The V gene is TRBV10-3, the J gene TRBJ2-7, with D possibly TRBD1 on 5 matching bases. The CDR3 loop spans 12 amino acids. Trimming took off 7 bases at V and 1 base at J, with 8 bases between the two ends. Germline V gene sequence: CDR1 ENHRY, CDR2 SYGVKD. The CDR3 DNA follows: TGTGCCATCACGGACAATTCCTACGAGCAGTACTTC. Protein product: CAITDNSYEQYF.

The chain employs TRBV19 and TRBJ1-4; weak D call: TRBD1 (6 bases). This CDR3 region has 18 residues. The V gene's germline CDR1 is LNHDA and CDR2 SQIVND (reference sequence). V lost 8 bases and J 6 bases, leaving 28 bases between the germline ends. CDR3 nucleotide sequence: TGTGCCAGTGGCCCCCTGGGGGCGACTCATCTCACGCATGAAAAACTGTTTTTT. Residues: CASGPLGATHLTHEKLFF.

The genes are TRBV27 and TRBJ2-7; D is perhaps TRBD2 (6 bases). Trimming left V 6 bases short and J 3 bases short, with 15 bases between. This CDR3 comprises 14 residues. Germline CDR1 MNHEY, CDR2 SMNVEV (reference sequence). Here the CDR3 reads CASRPGAGFYEQYF. In DNA, the CDR3 is TGTGCCAGCAGGCCGGGAGCCGGCTTCTACGAGCAGTACTTC.

The V gene is TRBV11-2, the J gene TRBJ2-1; TRBD1 matches at 10 bases. The CDR3 runs to 16 residues. V lost 3 bases and J lost 8; bases outside the gene matches: 10. Germline CDR1 reads SGHAT; CDR2 reads FQNNGV. The CDR3 DNA reads TGTGCCAGCAGCTTGAGTGGACAGGGGGTCTTCCATGAGCAGTTCTTC. It yields the protein CASSLSGQGVFHEQFF.

The V gene is TRBV6-1, the J gene TRBJ2-5; maybe TRBD2 (5 bases). Germline assignment: CDR1 MNHNS and CDR2 SASEGT. Trimming removed 3 bases from V and 5 bases from J, with 13 bases in between. This CDR3 spans 14 amino acids. The CDR3 is CASSDSTRRETQYF. For the CDR3, the DNA is TGTGCCAGCAGTGACTCGACAAGGAGGGAGACCCAGTACTTC.